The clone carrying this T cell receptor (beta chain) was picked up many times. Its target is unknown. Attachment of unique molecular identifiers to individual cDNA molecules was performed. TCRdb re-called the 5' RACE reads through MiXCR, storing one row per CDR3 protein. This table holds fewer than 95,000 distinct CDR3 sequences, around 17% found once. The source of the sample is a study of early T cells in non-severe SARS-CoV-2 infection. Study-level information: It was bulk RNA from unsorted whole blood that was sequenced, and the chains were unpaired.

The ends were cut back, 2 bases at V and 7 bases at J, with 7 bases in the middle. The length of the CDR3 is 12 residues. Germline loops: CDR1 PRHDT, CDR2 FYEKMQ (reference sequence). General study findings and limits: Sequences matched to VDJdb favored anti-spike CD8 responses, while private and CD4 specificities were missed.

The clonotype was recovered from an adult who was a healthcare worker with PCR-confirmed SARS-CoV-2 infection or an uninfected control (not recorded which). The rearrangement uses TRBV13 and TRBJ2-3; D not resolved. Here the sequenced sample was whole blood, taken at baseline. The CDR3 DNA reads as TGTGCCAGCAGCTTATTGCCCTATACGCAGTATTTT. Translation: CASSLLPYTQYF.